The subject of this entry is one T cell receptor (beta chain). The antigen is not known. Distinct nucleotide sequences in the sample also encode this CDR3. CDR1 is KGHSH, CDR2 LQKENI, per germline. The V end lost 3 bases, the J end lost 4 bases, and 7 bases lay between the germline ends. The CDR3 consists of 13 residues. The data derive from a study of Ad26.COV2.S vaccination and SARS-CoV-2 variants. Study details: The COV1001 Ad26.COV2.S trial arm included the donor. Administration of Ad26.COV2.S was intramuscular, either once or twice 56 days apart.

Findings of the study overall: Vaccine recipients and placebo recipients showed similar non-spike TCR breadth.

Treatment given: around 19 received Ad26.COV2.S at low or high dose, single or two shots; five or six received placebo; per-sample allocation not given. Sampling was performed 63 days after the first vaccine or placebo injection. A Boston adult aged 18-55 years was the donor. Assay used: immunoSEQ multiplex PCR; TCRdb lists only in-frame clones, some missing. The table shows fewer than 400,000 clones, with 86% occurring only once. This chain uses TRBV18 with TRBJ1-3; D is unclear. Sequences were derived from peripheral blood, sampled in a trial of Ad26.COV2.S vaccine versus placebo. The receptor was derived from a person between 18 and 65 years old who received the Ad26.COV2.S COVID-19 vaccine or a placebo. CDR3 in amino acids: CASSPPSGNTIYF. CDR3 DNA: TGTGCCAGCTCACCCCCTTCCGGAAACACCATATATTTT.